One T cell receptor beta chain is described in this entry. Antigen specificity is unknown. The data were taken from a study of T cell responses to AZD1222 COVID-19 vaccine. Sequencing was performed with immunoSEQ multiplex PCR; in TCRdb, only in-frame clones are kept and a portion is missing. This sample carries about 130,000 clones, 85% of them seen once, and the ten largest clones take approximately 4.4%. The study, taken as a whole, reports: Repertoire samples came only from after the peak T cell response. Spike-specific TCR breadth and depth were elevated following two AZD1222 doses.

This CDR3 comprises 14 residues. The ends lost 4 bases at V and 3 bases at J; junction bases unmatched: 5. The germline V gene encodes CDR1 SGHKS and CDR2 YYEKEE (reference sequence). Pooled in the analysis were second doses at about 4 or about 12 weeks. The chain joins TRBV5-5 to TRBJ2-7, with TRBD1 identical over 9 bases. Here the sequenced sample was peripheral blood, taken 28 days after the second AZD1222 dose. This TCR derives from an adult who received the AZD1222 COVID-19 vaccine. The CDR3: CASSPGQGLYEQYF. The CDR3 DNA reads TGTGCCAGCAGCCCCGGACAGGGGCTCTACGAGCAGTACTTC.